The T cell receptor beta chain described here comes from a study of T cells expressing NK-cell markers. About the research overall: From sorted CD3+CD56+NKG2C+, CD3+CD56+NKG2C- and CD3+CD56-NKG2C+ T cells came the TCR beta repertoires. Findings and caveats of the study: A range of about 1.0-7.0% of CD8+ T cells consisted of dominant NKG2C+ clonotypes in several donors.

The CDR3 totals 15 residues. cDNA encoding TCR beta was synthesized via 5'RACE template switching incorporating UMIs. TCRdb reprocessed the 5' RACE reads and stores each CDR3 protein as one record, lacking DNA. This table lists approximately 460,000 distinct CDR3 sequences. As for this clonotype: Its antigen is unknown.

Material: blood T cells: a sorted CD56 or NKG2C T cell subset, CD4+ or CD8+ T cells, or bulk PBMC T cells (not recorded which). The chain recombines TRBV12-3 or TRBV12-4 with TRBJ1-2; with no DNA, the TCRdb D assignment of TRBD1 cannot be verified. The TCR comes from a woman aged 18 to 75 in good health. CDR3 sequence reads: CASSLAPGTNYGYTF.